Each of the 10 T cell receptor beta chains below was sequenced from the same sample in a study of T-cell memory formation after mild COVID-19. MiXCR was run by TCRdb on the 5' RACE reads, yielding one entry per CDR3 protein. Altogether around 470,000 distinct CDR3 sequences are present, about 20% being singletons, with the ten largest covering roughly 8%. Sequencing used PBMCs or a T cell subset sorted from them (not recorded which). Every receptor here comes from an adult woman who had mild COVID-19 (a few samples of this study predate the infection). Cell type and time point are not known.

This clonotype has just a few counts. The junction departs from germline at one end; a sequencing error may be responsible. The rearrangement links TRBV24-1 to TRBJ2-1, with D uncertain. The CDR3 totals 11 residues. Looked up from germline, CDR1 is KGHDR and CDR2 is SFDVKD. The CDR3 DNA follows: TGTGCCACCAGTAATTTCAATGAGCAGTTCTTC. Its translation: CATSNFNEQFF.

This clonotype has more than one count but fewer than ten. The chain combines TRBV7-8 with TRBJ2-5, with D tentatively TRBD1 or TRBD2 (5 bases each). The germline CDR1 and CDR2 sequences are SGHVS and FQNEAQ. The CDR3 has 18 amino acids. V shed 1 base and J shed 4 bases, with 22 bases lying between them. CDR3 in amino acids: CASSLGRGRAARGETQYF. As DNA, the CDR3 is TGTGCCAGCAGCTTAGGACGAGGGAGAGCGGCTAGGGGAGAGACCCAGTACTTC. The variable domain in full, with the rest retrieved from reference TRBV7-8 and TRBJ2-5, is GAGVSQSPRYKVAKRGQDVALRCDPISGHVSLFWYQQALGQGPEFLTYFQNEAQLDKSGLPSDRFFAERPEGSVSTLKIQRTQQEDSAVYLCASSLGRGRAARGETQYFGPGTRLLVL.

V usage is TRBV7-9 and J usage is TRBJ1-1, with 8 positions matching TRBD1. Unmatched junction bases numbered 13, after V lost 5 bases and J lost 11 bases. The CDR3 length is 14 residues. CDR1 and CDR2 (germline): SEHNR, FQNEAQ (reference sequence). The CDR3 coding sequence is TGTGCCAGCAGCGCAACCAGGACAGGGACCTCTGCTTTCTTT. Translating gives CASSATRTGTSAFF.

This clonotype occurred a few times. V gene TRBV12-3 or TRBV12-4 combines with J gene TRBJ1-2; D unclear. V lost 3 bases and J lost 3, with 8 bases in between. The CDR3 sequence is 13 residues long. The CDR3 protein is CASSLEPYYGYTF. CDR3 coding DNA: TGTGCCAGCAGTTTGGAACCATACTATGGCTACACCTTC.

V is TRBV7-8 and J is TRBJ2-7; tentatively, D is TRBD2 (6 bases). The ends were cut back, 0 bases at V and 0 bases at J, with 12 bases in the middle. In germline, CDR1 is SGHVS, CDR2 FQNEAQ. The CDR3 consists of 16 residues. The CDR3 DNA sequence: TGTGCCAGCAGCTTAGCCGGCGGGATCGTCTCCTACGAGCAGTACTTC. Its protein product is CASSLAGGIVSYEQYF.

This rearrangement joins TRBV9 to TRBJ2-3; either TRBD1 or TRBD2 may fit D (7 bases each). V was pared by 0 bases and J by 0 bases, with 11 bases between. This CDR3 spans 16 amino acids. Germline V lookup: CDR1 SGDLS, CDR2 YYNGEE. CDR3 residues: CASSVERGQSTDTQYF. In DNA form, the CDR3 reads TGTGCCAGCAGCGTAGAGCGGGGACAGAGCACAGATACGCAGTATTTT.

This clonotype came up many times. This rearrangement joins TRBV6-4 to TRBJ2-3; the match to TRBD2 covers 9 bases. Germline V gene lookup returns CDR1 MRHNA and CDR2 SNTAGT. Germline trimming cut 2 bases from V and 4 bases from J; bases unmatched to any gene: 4. The CDR3 is 15 residues long. CDR3 residues: CASSDQRGEADTQYF. DNA for the CDR3: TGTGCCAGCAGTGACCAGCGGGGGGAAGCAGATACGCAGTATTTT.

V usage is TRBV5-1 and J usage is TRBJ2-2; D is uncertain. Trimming removed 6 bases at V and 3 bases at J, with 6 bases between. The CDR3 totals 12 residues. The germline CDR1 and CDR2 sequences are SGHRS and YFSETQ. In DNA, the CDR3 is TGCGCCAGCACCCTGGACACCGGGGAGCTGTTTTTT. It codes for CASTLDTGELFF.

The rearrangement links TRBV19 to TRBJ2-7, with 9 bases matching TRBD1. The CDR3 runs 15 residues. CDR1 is LNHDA, CDR2 SQIVND, per germline (reference sequence). V lost 6 bases, J lost 3 bases, and 9 bases stayed unmatched. The CDR3 is CASSDGTGNNYEQYF. Here the CDR3 DNA reads TGTGCCAGTAGCGACGGGACAGGGAATAACTACGAGCAGTACTTC.

V and J are TRBV24-1 and TRBJ1-5; D is unresolved. V was shortened by 0 bases and J by 0 bases, with 5 bases between the two germline ends. Germline V gene data show CDR1 as KGHDR and CDR2 as SFDVKD. The length of the CDR3 is 15 residues. The CDR3 sequence: CATSDLGGSNQPQHF. The CDR3 DNA reads as TGTGCCACCAGTGATTTGGGAGGTAGCAATCAGCCCCAGCATTTT.